This record looks at one T cell receptor (beta chain) sequence and its context. What it binds is not known. TCRdb re-analysed the reads in MiXCR, keeping a single row per CDR3 protein. The profile shows hundreds of thousands of distinct CDR3 sequences, roughly 31% of them singletons. These data originate in a study of T cell repertoires in cytomegalovirus infection. The sequencing here drew on cultured CD8+ T cells from PBMCs, taken from culture after CMV antigen stimulation. This TCR derives from a human donor in good health (CMV status not recorded). Some clones in this sample may be carry-over from other donors' samples.

The CDR3 loop is CATSDPGVAGVLDTQYF. CDR3 sequence (DNA): TGTGCCACCAGTGATCCCGGGGTAGCGGGGGTATTAGATACGCAGTATTTT. The V call is TRBV24-1, the J call TRBJ2-3, with TRBD2 identical over 9 bases. The V and J ends lost 3 bases and 5 bases, in that order; junction bases with no gene match: 11. The CDR3 length is 17 residues. Germline CDR1 and CDR2: KGHDR and SFDVKD.